This paragraph covers one T cell receptor (beta chain) sequence. What it binds is not known. The sample comes from a study of blood T cells in healthy people across ages. Study results and caveats: Per million T cells, TCR beta diversity dropped roughly linearly as age increased. The CMV status of each donor remained undetermined, and this could have confounded shifts in expanded clonotypes.

A minimum of 6 million PBMCs was isolated per sample. CDR1 LGHDT and CDR2 YNNKEL come from the germline V gene (reference sequence). The CDR3 has 18 amino acids. J lost 4 bases, V lost 0 bases, and 9 bases had no gene match. A sample-barcoded 5' primer and a J-beta primer mix were used in a second PCR of roughly 6 to 11 cycles. At least 2.5 million CDR3-containing paired-end reads were obtained per sample. TCRdb re-analysed the 5' RACE reads in MiXCR, keeping a single row per CDR3 protein. The data hold 1.5 million to 2 million distinct CDR3 sequences, with roughly 32% observed a single time. The chain employs TRBV3-1 and TRBJ2-1; 10 nucleotides agree with TRBD2. Material: blood. This receptor was obtained from a woman aged 25 to 39 in good health. CDR3 DNA: TGTGCCAGCAGCCAAGATGGGCTAGCGGGGGCCCAATACAATGAGCAGTTCTTC. The encoded protein is CASSQDGLAGAQYNEQFF.